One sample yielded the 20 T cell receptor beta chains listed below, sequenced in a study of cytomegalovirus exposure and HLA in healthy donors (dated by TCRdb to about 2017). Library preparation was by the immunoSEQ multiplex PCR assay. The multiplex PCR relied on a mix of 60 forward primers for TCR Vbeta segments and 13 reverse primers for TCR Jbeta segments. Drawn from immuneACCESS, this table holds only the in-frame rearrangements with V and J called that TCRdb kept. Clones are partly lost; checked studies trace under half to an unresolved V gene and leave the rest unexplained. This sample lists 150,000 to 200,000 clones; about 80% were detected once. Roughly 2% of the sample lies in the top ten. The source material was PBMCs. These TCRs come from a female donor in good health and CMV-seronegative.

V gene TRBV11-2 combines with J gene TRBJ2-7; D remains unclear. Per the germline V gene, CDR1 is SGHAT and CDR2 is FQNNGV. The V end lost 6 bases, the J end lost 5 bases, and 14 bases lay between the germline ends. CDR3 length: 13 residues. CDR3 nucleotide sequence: TGTGCCAGCAGTCCCCCCCTAGTTCACGAGCAGTACTTC. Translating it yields CASSPPLVHEQYF.

CDR3: CASSLGIGTGAPYEQYF. The CDR3 DNA reads as TGCGCCAGCAGCTTGGGTATCGGGACAGGGGCCCCCTACGAGCAGTACTTC. The gene calls are TRBV5-1 and TRBJ2-7; the match to TRBD1 covers 10 bases. This CDR3 contains 17 residues. CDR1 SGHRS and CDR2 YFSETQ come from the germline V gene. Unmatched junction bases numbered 8, after V lost 0 bases and J lost 2 bases. Together with reference TRBV5-1 and TRBJ2-7, the CDR3 gives the full variable domain: KAGVTQTPRYLIKTRGQQVTLSCSPISGHRSVSWYQQTPGQGLQFLFEYFSETQRNKGNFPGRFSGRQFSNSRSEMNVSTLELGDSALYLCASSLGIGTGAPYEQYFGPGTRLTVT.

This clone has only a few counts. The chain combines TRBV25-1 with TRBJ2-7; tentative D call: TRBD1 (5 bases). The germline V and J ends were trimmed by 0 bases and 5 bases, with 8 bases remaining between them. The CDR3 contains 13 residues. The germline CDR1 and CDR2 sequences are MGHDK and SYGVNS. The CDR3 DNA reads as TGTGCCAGCAGTGAATATGGGGCCGACGAGCAGTACTTC. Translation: CASSEYGADEQYF.

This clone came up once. CDR3 sequence (DNA): TGTGCCTGGAGAAAACAAGGACAGGGTAGTGAGACCCAGTACTTC. It is translated as CAWRKQGQGSETQYF. The V and J genes are TRBV30 and TRBJ2-5; 8 nucleotides line up with TRBD1. Germline V gives CDR1 GTSNPN, CDR2 SVGIG (reference sequence). V lost 3 bases and J lost 5; bases outside the gene matches: 11. This CDR3 spans 15 amino acids.

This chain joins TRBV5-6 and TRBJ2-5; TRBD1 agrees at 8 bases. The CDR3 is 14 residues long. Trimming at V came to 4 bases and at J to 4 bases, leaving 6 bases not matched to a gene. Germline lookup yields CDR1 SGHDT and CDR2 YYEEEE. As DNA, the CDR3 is TGTGCCAGCAGCCCTCAGGGGGCGGGAGAGACCCAGTACTTC. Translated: CASSPQGAGETQYF.

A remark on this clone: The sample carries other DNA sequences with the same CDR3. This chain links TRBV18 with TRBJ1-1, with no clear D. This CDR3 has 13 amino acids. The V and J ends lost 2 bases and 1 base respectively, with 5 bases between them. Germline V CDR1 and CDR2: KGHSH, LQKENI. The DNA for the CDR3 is TGTGCCAGCTCACCAAACAGGAACACTGAAGCTTTCTTT. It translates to CASSPNRNTEAFF.

CDR3 nucleotide sequence: TGTGCCAGCAGCTTATCCCCTGGGCAGGGGAAAGCTTTCTTT. This translates into CASSLSPGQGKAFF. The rearrangement links TRBV11-2 to TRBJ1-1; the D gene is possibly TRBD1 (6 bases). The CDR3 spans 14 residues. V was trimmed by 2 bases and J by 9 bases, leaving 16 bases between them. The germline gives CDR1 SGHAT, CDR2 FQNNGV.

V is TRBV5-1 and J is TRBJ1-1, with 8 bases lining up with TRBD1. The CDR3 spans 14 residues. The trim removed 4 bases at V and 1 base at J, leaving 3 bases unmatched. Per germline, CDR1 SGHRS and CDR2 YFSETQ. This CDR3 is CASSGGTGNTEAFF. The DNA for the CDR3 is TGCGCCAGCAGCGGCGGGACAGGGAACACTGAAGCTTTCTTT.

The CDR3 spells CASSRTSGASTDTQYF. CDR3 DNA: TGCGCCAGCAGTCGGACTAGCGGGGCTAGCACAGATACGCAGTATTTT. This rearrangement joins TRBV5-1 to TRBJ2-3; 12 nucleotides match TRBD2. Trimming at V came to 5 bases and at J to 0 bases, leaving 4 bases not matched to a gene. Germline assignment: CDR1 SGHRS and CDR2 YFSETQ. This CDR3 spans 16 amino acids.

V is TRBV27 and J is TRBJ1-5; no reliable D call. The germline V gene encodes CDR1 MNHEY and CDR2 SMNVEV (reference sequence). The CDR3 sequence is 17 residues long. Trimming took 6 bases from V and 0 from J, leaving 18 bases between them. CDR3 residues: CASSRGRRMDSNQPQHF. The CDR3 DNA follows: TGTGCCAGCAGCCGAGGTAGACGGATGGATAGCAATCAGCCCCAGCATTTT.

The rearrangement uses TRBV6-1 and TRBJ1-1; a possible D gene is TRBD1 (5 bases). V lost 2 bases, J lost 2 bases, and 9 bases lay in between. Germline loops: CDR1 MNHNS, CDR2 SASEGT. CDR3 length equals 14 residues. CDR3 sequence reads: CASSEQGGNTEAFF. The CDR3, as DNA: TGTGCCAGCAGTGAACAGGGCGGAAACACTGAAGCTTTCTTT.

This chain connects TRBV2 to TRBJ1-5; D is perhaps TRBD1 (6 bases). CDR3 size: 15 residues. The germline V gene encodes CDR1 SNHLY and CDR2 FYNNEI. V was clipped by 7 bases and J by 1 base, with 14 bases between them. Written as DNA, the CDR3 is TGTGCCAGCAAGGGAACAGGGTGGAGCAATCAGCCCCAGCATTTT. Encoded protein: CASKGTGWSNQPQHF.

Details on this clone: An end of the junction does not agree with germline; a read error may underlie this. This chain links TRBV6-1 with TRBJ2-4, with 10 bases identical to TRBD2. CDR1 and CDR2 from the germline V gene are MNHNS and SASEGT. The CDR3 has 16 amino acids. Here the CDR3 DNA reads TGTGCCAGCAGTGAAGCGCTAGCGGGGGTCAAAAACAGTCAGTACTTC. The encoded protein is CASSEALAGVKNSQYF.

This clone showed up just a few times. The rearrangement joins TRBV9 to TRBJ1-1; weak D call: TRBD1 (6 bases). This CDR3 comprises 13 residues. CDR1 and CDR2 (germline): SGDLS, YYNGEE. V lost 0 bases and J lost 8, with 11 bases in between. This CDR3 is CASSVDGRGEAFF. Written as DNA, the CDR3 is TGTGCCAGCAGCGTAGATGGCAGGGGAGAAGCTTTCTTT.

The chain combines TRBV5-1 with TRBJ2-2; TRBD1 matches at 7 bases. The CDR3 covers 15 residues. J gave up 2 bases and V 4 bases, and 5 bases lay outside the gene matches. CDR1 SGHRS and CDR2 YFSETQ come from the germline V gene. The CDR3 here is CASSEGQLNTGELFF. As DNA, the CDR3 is TGCGCCAGCAGCGAGGGACAGCTTAACACCGGGGAGCTGTTTTTT.

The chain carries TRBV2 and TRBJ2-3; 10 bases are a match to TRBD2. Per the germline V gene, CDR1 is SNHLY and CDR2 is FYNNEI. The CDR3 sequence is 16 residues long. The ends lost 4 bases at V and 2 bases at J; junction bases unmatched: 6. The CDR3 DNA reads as TGTGCCAGCAGTGGATCAGGACTAGCGGACACAGATACGCAGTATTTT. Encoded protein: CASSGSGLADTDTQYF.

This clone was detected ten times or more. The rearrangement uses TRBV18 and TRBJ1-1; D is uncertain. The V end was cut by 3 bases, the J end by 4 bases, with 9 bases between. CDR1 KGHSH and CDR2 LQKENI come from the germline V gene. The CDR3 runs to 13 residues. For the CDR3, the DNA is TGTGCCAGCTCACCGGTGCGGGGCACTGAAGCTTTCTTT. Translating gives CASSPVRGTEAFF.

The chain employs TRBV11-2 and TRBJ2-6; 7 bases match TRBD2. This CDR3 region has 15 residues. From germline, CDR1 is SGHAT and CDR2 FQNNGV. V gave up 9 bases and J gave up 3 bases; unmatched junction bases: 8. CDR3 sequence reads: CASTGGLGGANVLTF. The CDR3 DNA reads TGTGCCAGTACGGGGGGTTTAGGTGGGGCCAACGTCCTGACTTTC.

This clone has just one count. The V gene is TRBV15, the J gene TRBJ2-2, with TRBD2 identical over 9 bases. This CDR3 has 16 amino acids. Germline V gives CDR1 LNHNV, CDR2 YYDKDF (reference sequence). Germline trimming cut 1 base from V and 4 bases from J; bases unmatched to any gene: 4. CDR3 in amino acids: CATSRARAGGTGELFF. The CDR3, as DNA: TGTGCCACCAGCAGAGCCCGAGCGGGAGGCACCGGGGAGCTGTTTTTT. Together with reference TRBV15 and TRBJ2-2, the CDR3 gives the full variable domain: DAMVIQNPRYQVTQFGKPVTLSCSQTLNHNVMYWYQQKSSQAPKLLFHYYDKDFNNEADTPDNFQSRRPNTSFCFLDIRSPGLGDTAMYLCATSRARAGGTGELFFGEGSRLTVL.

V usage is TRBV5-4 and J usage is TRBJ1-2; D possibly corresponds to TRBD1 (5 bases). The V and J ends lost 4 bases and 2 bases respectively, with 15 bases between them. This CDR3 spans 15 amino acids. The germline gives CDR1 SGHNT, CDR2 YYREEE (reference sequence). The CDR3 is CASSAPGAGNYGYTF. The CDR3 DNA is TGTGCCAGCAGCGCCCCTGGGGCAGGGAACTATGGCTACACCTTC.